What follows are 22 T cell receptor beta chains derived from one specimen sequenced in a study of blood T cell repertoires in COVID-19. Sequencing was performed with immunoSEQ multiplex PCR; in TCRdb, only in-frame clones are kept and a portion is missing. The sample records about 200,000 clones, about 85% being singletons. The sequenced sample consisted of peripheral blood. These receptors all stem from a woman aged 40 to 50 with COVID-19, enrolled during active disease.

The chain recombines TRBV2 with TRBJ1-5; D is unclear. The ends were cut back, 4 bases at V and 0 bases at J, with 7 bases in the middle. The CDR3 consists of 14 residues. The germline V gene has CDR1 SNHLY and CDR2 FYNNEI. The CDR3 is CASSAADSNQPQHF. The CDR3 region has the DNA TGTGCCAGCAGTGCGGCGGATAGCAATCAGCCCCAGCATTTT.

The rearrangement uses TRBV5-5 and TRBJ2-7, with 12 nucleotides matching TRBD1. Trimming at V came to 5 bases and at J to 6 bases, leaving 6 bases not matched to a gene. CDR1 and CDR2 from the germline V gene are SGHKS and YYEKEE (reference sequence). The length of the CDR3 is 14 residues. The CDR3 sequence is CASRVGQGAFEQYF. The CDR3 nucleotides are TGTGCCAGCAGGGTGGGACAGGGGGCTTTCGAGCAGTACTTC.

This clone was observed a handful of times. In DNA form, the CDR3 reads TGTGCCAGCAGCCCCCAGGATCAGCCCCAGCATTTT. Residues: CASSPQDQPQHF. V gene TRBV5-8 combines with J gene TRBJ1-5; D call uncertain. This CDR3 spans 12 amino acids. In germline, CDR1 is SGHTS, CDR2 YDEGEE. V was shortened by 4 bases and J by 5 bases, with 7 bases between the two germline ends.

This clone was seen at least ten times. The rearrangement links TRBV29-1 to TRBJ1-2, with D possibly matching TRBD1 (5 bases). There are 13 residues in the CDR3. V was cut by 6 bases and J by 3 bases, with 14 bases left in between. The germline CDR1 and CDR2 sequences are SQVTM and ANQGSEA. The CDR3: CSVRLGLYYGYTF. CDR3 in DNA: TGCAGCGTGCGTCTGGGACTGTACTATGGCTACACCTTC.

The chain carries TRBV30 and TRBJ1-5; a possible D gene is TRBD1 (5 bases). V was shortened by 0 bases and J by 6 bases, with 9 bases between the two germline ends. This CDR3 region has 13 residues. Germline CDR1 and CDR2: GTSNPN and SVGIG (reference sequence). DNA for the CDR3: TGTGCCTGGAGTGTACAGGATAGTCAGCCCCAGCATTTT. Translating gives CAWSVQDSQPQHF.

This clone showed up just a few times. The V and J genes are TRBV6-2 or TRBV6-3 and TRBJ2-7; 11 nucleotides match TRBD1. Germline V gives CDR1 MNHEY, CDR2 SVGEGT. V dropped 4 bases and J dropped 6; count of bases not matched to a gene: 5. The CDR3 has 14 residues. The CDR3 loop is CASSSAGTGGEQYF. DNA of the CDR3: TGTGCCAGCAGTTCGGCCGGGACAGGGGGCGAGCAGTACTTC.

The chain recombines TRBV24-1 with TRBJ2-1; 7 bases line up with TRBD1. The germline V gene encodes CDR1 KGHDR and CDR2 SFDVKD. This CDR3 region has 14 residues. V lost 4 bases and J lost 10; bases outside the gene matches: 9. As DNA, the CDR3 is TGTGCCACCAGTGACCGTACAGGGGAAAGGGAGCAGTTCTTC. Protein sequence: CATSDRTGEREQFF.

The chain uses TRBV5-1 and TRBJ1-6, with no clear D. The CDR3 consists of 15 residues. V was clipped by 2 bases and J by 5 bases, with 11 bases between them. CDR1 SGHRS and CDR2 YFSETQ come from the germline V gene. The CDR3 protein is CASSLPGSNNSPLHF. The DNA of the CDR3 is TGCGCCAGCAGCTTACCCGGGTCTAATAATTCACCCCTCCACTTT.

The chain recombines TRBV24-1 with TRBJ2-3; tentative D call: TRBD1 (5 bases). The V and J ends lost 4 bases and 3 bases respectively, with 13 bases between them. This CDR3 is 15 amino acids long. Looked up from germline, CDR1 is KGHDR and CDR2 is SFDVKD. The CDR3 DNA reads TGTGCCACCAGTGACACCAACTCAGGGACAGATACGCAGTATTTT. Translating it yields CATSDTNSGTDTQYF.

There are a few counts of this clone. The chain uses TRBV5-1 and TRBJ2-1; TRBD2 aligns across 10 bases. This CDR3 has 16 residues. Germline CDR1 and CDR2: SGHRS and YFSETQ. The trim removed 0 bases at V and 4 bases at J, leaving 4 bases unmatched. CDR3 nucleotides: TGCGCCAGCAGCTTGGTAAGCGGGAGGGATTACAATGAGCAGTTCTTC. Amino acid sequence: CASSLVSGRDYNEQFF.

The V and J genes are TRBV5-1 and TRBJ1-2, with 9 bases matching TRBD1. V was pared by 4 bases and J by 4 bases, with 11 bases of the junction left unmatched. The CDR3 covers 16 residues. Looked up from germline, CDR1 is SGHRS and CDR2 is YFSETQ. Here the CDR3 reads CASSGGQGIALYGYTF. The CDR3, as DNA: TGCGCCAGCAGCGGGGGACAGGGTATAGCCCTCTATGGCTACACCTTC.

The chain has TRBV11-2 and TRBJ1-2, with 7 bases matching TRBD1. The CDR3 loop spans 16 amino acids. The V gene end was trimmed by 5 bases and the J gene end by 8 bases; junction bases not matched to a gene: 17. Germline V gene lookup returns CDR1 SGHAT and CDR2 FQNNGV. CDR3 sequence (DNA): TGTGCCAGCAGCGCTTTGAGGGACAGTGGGGGCGCAGGCTACACCTTC. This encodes CASSALRDSGGAGYTF.

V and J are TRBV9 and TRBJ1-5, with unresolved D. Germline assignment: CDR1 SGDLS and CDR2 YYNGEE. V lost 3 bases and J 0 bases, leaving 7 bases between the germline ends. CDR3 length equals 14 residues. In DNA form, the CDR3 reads TGTGCCAGCAGCGCCACAGATAGCAATCAGCCCCAGCATTTT. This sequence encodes CASSATDSNQPQHF.

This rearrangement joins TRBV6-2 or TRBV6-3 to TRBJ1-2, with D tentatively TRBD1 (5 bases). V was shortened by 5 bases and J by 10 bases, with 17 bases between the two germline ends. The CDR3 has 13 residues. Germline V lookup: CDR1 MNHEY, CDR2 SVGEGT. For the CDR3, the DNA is TGTGCCAGCAGTCCCGACAGACTCCTGTACTACACCTTC. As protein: CASSPDRLLYYTF.

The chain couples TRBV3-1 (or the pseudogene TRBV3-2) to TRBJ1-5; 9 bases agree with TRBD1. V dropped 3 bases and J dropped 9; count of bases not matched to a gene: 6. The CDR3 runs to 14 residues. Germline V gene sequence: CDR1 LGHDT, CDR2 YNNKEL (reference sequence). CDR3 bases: TGTGCCAGCAGCCAGAGACAGGGGGGATGGCCCCAGCATTTT. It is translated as CASSQRQGGWPQHF.

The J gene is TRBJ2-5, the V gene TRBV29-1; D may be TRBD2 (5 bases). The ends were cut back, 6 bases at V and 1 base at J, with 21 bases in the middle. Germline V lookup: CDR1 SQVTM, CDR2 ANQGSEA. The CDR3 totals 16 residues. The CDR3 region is CSVDPRTSNAQETQYF. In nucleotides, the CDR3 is TGCAGCGTAGACCCTAGGACTTCCAACGCCCAAGAGACCCAGTACTTC. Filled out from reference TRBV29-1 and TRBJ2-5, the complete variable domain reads SAVISQKPSRDICQRGTSLTIQCQVDSQVTMMFWYRQQPGQSLTLIATANQGSEATYESGFVIDKFPISRPNLTFSTLTVSNMSPEDSSIYLCSVDPRTSNAQETQYFGPGTRLLVL.

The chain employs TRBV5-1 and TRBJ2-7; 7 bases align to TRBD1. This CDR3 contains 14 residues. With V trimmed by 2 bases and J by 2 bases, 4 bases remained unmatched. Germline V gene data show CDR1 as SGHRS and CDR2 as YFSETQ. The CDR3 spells CASSFGTVAYEQYF. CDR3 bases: TGCGCCAGCAGCTTCGGGACAGTGGCCTACGAGCAGTACTTC.

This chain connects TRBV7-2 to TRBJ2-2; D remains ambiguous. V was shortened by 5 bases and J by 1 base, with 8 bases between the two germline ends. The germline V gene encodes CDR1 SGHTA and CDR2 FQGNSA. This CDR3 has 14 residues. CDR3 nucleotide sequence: TGTGCCAGCAGCCCCAGCGAGAACACCGGGGAGCTGTTTTTT. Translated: CASSPSENTGELFF. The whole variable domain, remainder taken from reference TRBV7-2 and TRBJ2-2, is GAGVSQSPSNKVTEKGKDVELRCDPISGHTALYWYRQSLGQGLEFLIYFQGNSAPDKSGLPSDRFSAERTGGSVSTLTIQRTQQEDSAVYLCASSPSENTGELFFGEGSRLTVL.

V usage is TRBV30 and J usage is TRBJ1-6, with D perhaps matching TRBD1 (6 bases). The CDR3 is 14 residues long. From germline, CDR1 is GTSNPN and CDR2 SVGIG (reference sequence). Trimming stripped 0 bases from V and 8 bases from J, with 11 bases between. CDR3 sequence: CAWSVVGAYSPLHF. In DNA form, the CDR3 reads TGTGCCTGGAGTGTCGTGGGGGCCTATTCACCCCTCCACTTT. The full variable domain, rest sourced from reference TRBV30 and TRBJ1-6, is SQTIHQWPATLVQPVGSPLSLECTVEGTSNPNLYWYRQAAGRGLQLLFYSVGIGQISSEVPQNLSASRPQDRQFILSSKKLLLSDSGFYLCAWSVVGAYSPLHFGNGTRLTVT.

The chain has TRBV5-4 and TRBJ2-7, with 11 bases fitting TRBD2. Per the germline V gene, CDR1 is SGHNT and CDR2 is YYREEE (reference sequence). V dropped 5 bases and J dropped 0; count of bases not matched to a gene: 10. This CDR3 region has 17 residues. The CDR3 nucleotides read TGTGCCAGCAGACCGGGACTAGCGGAGGGTATCTCCTACGAGCAGTACTTC. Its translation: CASRPGLAEGISYEQYF.

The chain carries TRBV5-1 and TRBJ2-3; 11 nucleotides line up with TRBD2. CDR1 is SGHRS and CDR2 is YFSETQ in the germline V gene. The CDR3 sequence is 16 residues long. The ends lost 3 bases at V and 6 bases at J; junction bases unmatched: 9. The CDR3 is CASSYLTSGGMDTQYF. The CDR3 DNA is TGCGCCAGCAGCTACCTTACTAGCGGGGGTATGGATACGCAGTATTTT.

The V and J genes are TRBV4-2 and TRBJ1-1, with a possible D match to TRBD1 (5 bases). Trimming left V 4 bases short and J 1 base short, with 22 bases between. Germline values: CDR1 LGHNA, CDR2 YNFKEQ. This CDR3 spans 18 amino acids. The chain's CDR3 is CASSPQSGVRDGNTEAFF. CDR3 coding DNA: TGTGCCAGCAGCCCTCAGTCGGGGGTCCGGGATGGGAACACTGAAGCTTTCTTT.